The source of this TCR beta chain is a study of OX40 agonist ivuxolimab in advanced cancers. The wider study: Treatment of patients was with ivuxolimab, an agonistic anti-OX40 (CD134) antibody. Patients were dosed intravenously with ivuxolimab at 0.01 to 10 mg/kg every 2 weeks. Whole-study results and caveats: There were also nonresponders showing low normalized T-cell clonal expansion. Researchers report that CD8+ T cells had, on average, more expanded clones than CD4+.

TCRdb keeps only in-frame clones here, not all; method: immunoSEQ multiplex PCR. The repertoire holds approximately 68,000 clones, more than 85% seen once, with 10% in the top ten. About this clone: The antigen is undetermined.

This CDR3 spans 16 amino acids. J was trimmed by 2 bases and V by 5 bases; bases with no gene match: 8. Germline CDR1 reads MNHEY; CDR2 reads SMNVEV (reference sequence). The sequences come from CD4+ or CD8+ T cells sorted from blood, collected in a trial of the OX40 agonist ivuxolimab. The chain employs TRBV27 and TRBJ2-3; 9 bases match TRBD2. This TCR was recovered from an adult with an advanced solid tumor such as melanoma, head and neck, liver or kidney cancer. The CDR3 spells CASSGSSGEITDTQYF. The CDR3 DNA reads TGTGCCAGCAGTGGATCTAGCGGGGAGATCACAGATACGCAGTATTTT.